This TCR beta chain is drawn from a study of blood T cells in healthy people across ages. The CDR3 has 13 residues. V was cut by 6 bases and J by 1 base, with 8 bases left in between. Germline CDR1 and CDR2: ENHRY and SYGVKD. The second PCR ran about 6 to 12 cycles with a sample-barcoded 5' primer and J-beta primers. TCRdb independently ran MiXCR on the 5' RACE reads; one entry per CDR3 protein. Of approximately 810,000 distinct CDR3 sequences listed, 35% to 40% are singletons. In this sample, this clonotype turned up many times. Input material: blood. This TCR was recovered from a man aged 18 to 29 in good health. The chain joins TRBV10-3 to TRBJ2-3; D gene unclear. CDR3 coding DNA: TGTGCCATCAGCCCCATGGGCACAGATACGCAGTATTTT. Amino acid sequence: CAISPMGTDTQYF.